Shown below are 19 T cell receptor beta chains from a single sample sequenced in a study of CD8+ T cells in alopecia areata. Alopecia areata patients gave lesional scalp punch biopsies and peripheral blood samples. The authors extracted RNA and reverse transcribed it into cDNA as the sequencing template. Some clones are missing from TCRdb's copy, which holds only in-frame ones; the method was immunoSEQ multiplex PCR. The sample shows about 11,000 clones, approximately 60% of them seen only once. The sample was skin, taken at week 0. These receptors originate from a human donor with alopecia areata.

The J gene is TRBJ2-1, the V gene TRBV5-1; TRBD2 agrees at 13 bases. Looked up from germline, CDR1 is SGHRS and CDR2 is YFSETQ. This CDR3 has 15 residues. V gave up 7 bases and J gave up 5 bases; unmatched junction bases: 6. This CDR3 is CASRTSGGGDNEQFF. The CDR3 nucleotides are TGCGCCAGCCGGACTAGCGGGGGCGGGGACAATGAGCAGTTCTTC.

The genes are TRBV23-1 and TRBJ1-6; D unclear. TRBV23-1 is recorded as an ORF, its role being uncertain. This CDR3 region has 15 residues. The ends were cut back, 2 bases at V and 7 bases at J, with 12 bases in the middle. CDR3 residues: CASSQKSRPNSPLHF. In nucleotides, the CDR3 is TGCGCCAGCAGTCAAAAGTCCAGGCCAAATTCACCCCTCCACTTT.

The J gene is TRBJ2-3, the V gene TRBV23-1; D unresolved. TRBV23-1 is marked as an open reading frame, function uncertain. Trimming removed 4 bases from V and 10 bases from J, with 9 bases in between. The CDR3 extends over 11 amino acids. The CDR3 DNA reads as TGCGCCAGCAGTCGACCCCCGGCGCAGTATTTT. Residues: CASSRPPAQYF.

The chain employs TRBV18 and TRBJ2-7; no firm D call. The CDR3 has 11 amino acids. The V and J ends lost 6 bases and 5 bases respectively, with 8 bases between them. Germline V gene lookup returns CDR1 KGHSH and CDR2 LQKENI. The CDR3 loop reads CASSPQDEQYF. The CDR3 nucleotides read TGTGCCAGCTCCCCTCAGGACGAGCAGTACTTC.

This clone was found a few times. The CDR3 DNA is TGCGCCAGCAGCCCGGGGAAAAGGACAGGGGGCAATCAGCCCCAGCATTTT. It encodes CASSPGKRTGGNQPQHF. The gene calls are TRBV4-1 and TRBJ1-5, with 9 nucleotides matching TRBD1. After removal of 4 bases from V and 2 bases from J, the junction contained 9 bases not matched to a gene. Germline CDR1 is MGHRA and CDR2 is YSYEKL. The CDR3 sequence is 17 residues long.

In DNA form, the CDR3 reads TGTGCCAGCAGCTTAAGTAGGGCCGGGGAGCTGTTTTTT. Amino acid sequence: CASSLSRAGELFF. The chain carries TRBV7-9 and TRBJ2-2; D ambiguous. CDR1 is SEHNR, CDR2 FQNEAQ, per germline (reference sequence). The CDR3 covers 13 residues. Trimming took off 2 bases at V and 6 bases at J, with 7 bases between the two ends.

The chain joins TRBV6-6 to TRBJ1-1; a possible D gene is TRBD1 (5 bases). This CDR3 contains 13 residues. Trimming removed 8 bases from V and 1 base from J, with 11 bases in between. Per the germline V gene, CDR1 is MNHNY and CDR2 is SVGAGI (reference sequence). CDR3 coding DNA: TGTGCCAGCTCTGACAGTGGGAACACTGAAGCTTTCTTT. This sequence encodes CASSDSGNTEAFF.

The V gene is TRBV5-4, the J gene TRBJ1-2; possible D gene TRBD1, 5 bases. CDR1 is SGHNT and CDR2 is YYREEE in the germline V gene (reference sequence). V gave up 1 base and J gave up 0 bases, with 10 bases separating them. The CDR3 is 15 amino acids. This CDR3 reads CASSLRRATNYGYTF. DNA of the CDR3: TGTGCCAGCAGCTTGCGCAGGGCCACTAACTATGGCTACACCTTC. The whole variable domain, remainder taken from reference TRBV5-4 and TRBJ1-2, is ETGVTQSPTHLIKTRGQQVTLRCSSQSGHNTVSWYQQALGQGPQFIFQYYREEENGRGNFPPRFSGLQFPNYSSELNVNALELDDSALYLCASSLRRATNYGYTFGSGTRLTVV.

This clone appeared once. The CDR3 loop is CASRATLDTQYF. The DNA for the CDR3 is TGTGCCAGCAGAGCCACCCTGGATACGCAGTATTTT. The chain recombines TRBV2 with TRBJ2-3, with D unresolved. The CDR3 contains 12 residues. Per germline, CDR1 SNHLY and CDR2 FYNNEI. Trimming took off 6 bases at V and 6 bases at J, with 10 bases between the two ends. Supplemented by reference TRBV2 and TRBJ2-3, the full variable domain reads EPEVTQTPSHQVTQMGQEVILRCVPISNHLYFYWYRQILGQKVEFLVSFYNNEISEKSEIFDDQFSVERPDGSNFTLKIRSTKLEDSAMYFCASRATLDTQYFGPGTRLTVL.

The chain uses TRBV15 and TRBJ2-2; 9 bases line up with TRBD1. Germline V gives CDR1 LNHNV, CDR2 YYDKDF (reference sequence). V lost 6 bases, J lost 7 bases, and 15 bases stayed unmatched. The CDR3 is made up of 17 amino acids. The CDR3 region is CATSGGTGSLMIGELFF. DNA for the CDR3: TGTGCCACCAGTGGGGGGACAGGGTCGTTGATGATCGGGGAGCTGTTTTTT. The entire variable domain, with the rest obtained from reference TRBV15 and TRBJ2-2, is as follows: DAMVIQNPRYQVTQFGKPVTLSCSQTLNHNVMYWYQQKSSQAPKLLFHYYDKDFNNEADTPDNFQSRRPNTSFCFLDIRSPGLGDTAMYLCATSGGTGSLMIGELFFGEGSRLTVL.

The chain employs TRBV4-1 and TRBJ2-1; 12 bases map to TRBD2. The CDR3 runs 16 residues. Trimming removed 4 bases from V and 6 bases from J; junction bases left unmatched: 7. The germline V gene has CDR1 MGHRA and CDR2 YSYEKL. DNA of the CDR3: TGCGCCAGCAGCCGGACACTAGCGGGGGGCCTCAATGAGCAGTTCTTC. Translating it yields CASSRTLAGGLNEQFF.

This clone has just one count. CDR3: CASSSSGTGGRNTGELFF. The CDR3 bases are TGCGCCAGCAGCTCATCCGGGACAGGGGGCCGGAACACCGGGGAGCTGTTTTTT. The chain carries TRBV5-1 and TRBJ2-2; TRBD1 aligns across 12 bases. Germline lookup yields CDR1 SGHRS and CDR2 YFSETQ. This CDR3 comprises 18 residues. J lost 1 base, V lost 3 bases, and 7 bases had no gene match.

This clone was counted a few times. The chain is built from TRBV29-1 and TRBJ2-3; unclear D gene. V was clipped by 1 base and J by 3 bases, with 5 bases between them. The germline V gene encodes CDR1 SQVTM and CDR2 ANQGSEA. This CDR3 is 12 amino acids long. CDR3 bases: TGCAGCGTTGAAGGTCTAACAGATACGCAGTATTTT. It translates to CSVEGLTDTQYF.

The rearrangement links TRBV5-1 to TRBJ1-1; D is ambiguous. There are 13 residues in the CDR3. Germline V gives CDR1 SGHRS, CDR2 YFSETQ. V lost 0 bases, J lost 10 bases, and 13 bases lay in between. CDR3 region: CASSLGSASGAFF. CDR3 sequence (DNA): TGCGCCAGCAGCTTGGGATCGGCCTCGGGAGCTTTCTTT.

This rearrangement joins TRBV4-2 to TRBJ2-3; D might be TRBD1 (6 bases). Trimming shortened V by 5 bases and J by 5 bases, and 11 bases separated the two germline ends. The CDR3 has 13 residues. From germline, CDR1 is LGHNA and CDR2 YNFKEQ. As DNA, the CDR3 is TGTGCCAGCAGCACTACAGGGAAAGATACGCAGTATTTT. It codes for CASSTTGKDTQYF.

The sample holds one count of this clone. This rearrangement joins TRBV7-8 to TRBJ2-5; D is perhaps TRBD2 (5 bases). V was clipped by 9 bases and J by 2 bases, with 22 bases between them. The CDR3 sequence is 16 residues long. Germline V gene sequence: CDR1 SGHVS, CDR2 FQNEAQ. CDR3 in amino acids: CASRKAVRTLQETQYF. CDR3 nucleotides: TGTGCCAGTAGGAAAGCGGTTCGAACCCTGCAAGAGACCCAGTACTTC.

This clone was counted between two and nine times. J is TRBJ2-5 and V is TRBV7-6; no firm D call. Trimming removed 4 bases at V and 5 bases at J, with 14 bases between. Per the germline V gene, CDR1 is SGHVS and CDR2 is FNYEAQ. CDR3 length equals 14 residues. CDR3 amino acids: CASSSRNIVETQYF. CDR3 DNA: TGTGCCAGCAGCTCAAGGAATATTGTCGAGACCCAGTACTTC.

J is TRBJ2-3 and V is TRBV4-1, with TRBD2 identical over 15 bases. Germline values: CDR1 MGHRA, CDR2 YSYEKL. The CDR3 loop spans 19 amino acids. The trim removed 0 bases at V and 3 bases at J, leaving 7 bases unmatched. The CDR3 DNA sequence: TGCGCCAGCAGCCAAGAAAGGACTAGCGGGAGGGCCGATACAGATACGCAGTATTTT. It encodes CASSQERTSGRADTDTQYF.

The chain uses TRBV6-1 and TRBJ2-1; no clear D gene. V was clipped by 3 bases and J by 3 bases, with 12 bases between them. CDR1 is MNHNS and CDR2 is SASEGT in the germline V gene. The CDR3 is 15 amino acids. The CDR3 DNA reads as TGTGCCAGCAGTGAGAAGCGTAACTTCTACAATGAGCAGTTCTTC. It codes for CASSEKRNFYNEQFF.